The 2 T cell receptor beta chains in this list originate from one sample, sequenced in a study of shared clonotypes between healthy human individuals. Data came from immunoSEQ multiplex PCR; TCRdb stores just in-frame clones and leaves some out. Of about half a million clones in the sample, around three quarters were seen once. Input material: PBMCs. These receptors originate from a woman between 40 and 50 years old in good health. Some clones in this sample may be carry-over from other donors' samples.

The chain combines TRBV4-1 with TRBJ2-1; tentative D call: TRBD2 (6 bases). V was shortened by 0 bases and J by 2 bases, with 8 bases between the two germline ends. The CDR3 totals 15 residues. Germline values: CDR1 MGHRA, CDR2 YSYEKL. The CDR3 sequence is CASSQEAGAYNEQFF. The CDR3, as DNA: TGCGCCAGCAGCCAAGAAGCGGGTGCCTACAATGAGCAGTTCTTC.

The chain employs TRBV29-1 and TRBJ2-7; 11 bases are a match to TRBD1. V lost 7 bases and J lost 1; bases outside the gene matches: 3. Germline V gene lookup returns CDR1 SQVTM and CDR2 ANQGSEA. This CDR3 spans 13 amino acids. The CDR3 loop reads CSAGTGGSYEQYF. As DNA, the CDR3 is TGCAGCGCCGGGACAGGGGGTTCCTACGAGCAGTACTTC.